This T cell receptor (beta chain) emerged from a study of blood T cell repertoires in COVID-19. About the study: T cells, B-cell-depleted T cells, or PBMCs supplied cDNA or gDNA.

Seattle cases were enrolled at active infection and followed longitudinally. Original analysis: Amplified reference gene primers provided the basis for estimating nucleated cell counts. Sequencing was performed with immunoSEQ multiplex PCR; in TCRdb, only in-frame clones are kept and a portion is missing. The V and J calls and the clone size are those of that table, but D and trimming were determined from the DNA. The repertoire consists of approximately 180,000 clones, with about 84% occurring once and the leading ten covering roughly 18%. Looked up from germline, CDR1 is MDHEN and CDR2 is SYDVKM. This CDR3 is built from 15 residues. Trimming took 7 bases from V and 0 from J, leaving 15 bases between them.

The receptor was derived from a person between 65 and 79 years old with COVID-19, enrolled during active disease. The chain has TRBV28 and TRBJ2-5; possible D gene TRBD2, 5 bases. Sequencing input: peripheral blood. The chain's CDR3 is CASTLSTGYQETQYF. The DNA for the CDR3 is TGTGCCAGCACTCTGTCGACGGGGTACCAAGAGACCCAGTACTTC.